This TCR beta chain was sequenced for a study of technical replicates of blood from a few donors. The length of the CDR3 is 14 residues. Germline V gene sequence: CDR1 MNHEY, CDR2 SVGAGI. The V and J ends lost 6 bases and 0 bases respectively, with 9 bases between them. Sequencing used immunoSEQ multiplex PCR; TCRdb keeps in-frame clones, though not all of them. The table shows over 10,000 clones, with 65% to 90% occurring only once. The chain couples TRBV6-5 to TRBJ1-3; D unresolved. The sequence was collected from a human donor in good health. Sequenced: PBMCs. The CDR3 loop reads CASRTEPSGNTIYF. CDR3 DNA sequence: TGTGCCAGCAGAACAGAACCCTCTGGAAACACCATATATTTT.